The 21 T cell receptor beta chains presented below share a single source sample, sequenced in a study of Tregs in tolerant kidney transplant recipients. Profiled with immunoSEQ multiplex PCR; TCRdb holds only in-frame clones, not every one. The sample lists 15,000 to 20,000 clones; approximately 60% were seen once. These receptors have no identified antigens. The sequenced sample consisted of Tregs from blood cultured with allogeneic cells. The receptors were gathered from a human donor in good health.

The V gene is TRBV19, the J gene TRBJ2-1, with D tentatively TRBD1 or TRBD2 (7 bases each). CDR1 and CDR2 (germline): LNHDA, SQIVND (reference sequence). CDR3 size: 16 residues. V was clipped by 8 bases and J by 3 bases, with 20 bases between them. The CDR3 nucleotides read TGTGCCAGTTCCCAGGGGGGGCGCCTGGTCTACAATGAGCAGTTCTTC. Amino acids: CASSQGGRLVYNEQFF.

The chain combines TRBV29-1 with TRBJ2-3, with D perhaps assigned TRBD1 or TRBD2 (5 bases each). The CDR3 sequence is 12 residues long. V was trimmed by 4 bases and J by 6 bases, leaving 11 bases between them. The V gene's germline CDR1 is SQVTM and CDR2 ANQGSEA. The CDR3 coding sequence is TGCAGCGTTGTGGGACGGAGGGATACGCAGTATTTT. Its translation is CSVVGRRDTQYF.

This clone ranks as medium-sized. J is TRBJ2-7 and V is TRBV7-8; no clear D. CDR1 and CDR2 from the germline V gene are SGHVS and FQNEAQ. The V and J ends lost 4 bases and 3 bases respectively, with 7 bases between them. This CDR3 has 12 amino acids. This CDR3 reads CASSWKGYEQYF. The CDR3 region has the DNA TGTGCCAGCAGCTGGAAGGGCTACGAGCAGTACTTC. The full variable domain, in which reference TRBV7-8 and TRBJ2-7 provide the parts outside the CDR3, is GAGVSQSPRYKVAKRGQDVALRCDPISGHVSLFWYQQALGQGPEFLTYFQNEAQLDKSGLPSDRFFAERPEGSVSTLKIQRTQQEDSAVYLCASSWKGYEQYFGPGTRLTVT.

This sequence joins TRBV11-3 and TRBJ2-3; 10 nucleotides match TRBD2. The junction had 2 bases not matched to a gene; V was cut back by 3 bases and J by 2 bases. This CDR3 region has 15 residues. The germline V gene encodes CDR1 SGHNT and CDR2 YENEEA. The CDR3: CASSLSGGDTDTQYF. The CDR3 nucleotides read TGTGCCAGCAGCTTGAGCGGGGGGGACACAGATACGCAGTATTTT. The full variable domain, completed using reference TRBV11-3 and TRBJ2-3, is EAGVVQSPRYKIIEKKQPVAFWCNPISGHNTLYWYLQNLGQGPELLIRYENEEAVDDSQLPKDRFSAERLKGVDSTLKIQPAELGDSAVYLCASSLSGGDTDTQYFGPGTRLTVL.

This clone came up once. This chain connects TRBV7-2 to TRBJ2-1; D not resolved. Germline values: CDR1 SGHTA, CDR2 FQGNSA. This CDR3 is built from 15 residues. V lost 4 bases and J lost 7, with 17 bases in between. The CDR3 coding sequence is TGTGCCAGCAGCTCCTCCGGAGAGAGCAGGAATGAGCAGTTCTTC. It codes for CASSSSGESRNEQFF.

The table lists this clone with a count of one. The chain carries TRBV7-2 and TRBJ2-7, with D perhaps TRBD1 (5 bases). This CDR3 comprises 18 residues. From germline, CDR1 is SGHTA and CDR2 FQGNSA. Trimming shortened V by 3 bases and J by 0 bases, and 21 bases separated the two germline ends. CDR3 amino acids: CASSFKGVRSVTSYEQYF. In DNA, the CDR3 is TGTGCCAGCAGCTTTAAAGGGGTCCGCTCGGTGACCTCCTACGAGCAGTACTTC.

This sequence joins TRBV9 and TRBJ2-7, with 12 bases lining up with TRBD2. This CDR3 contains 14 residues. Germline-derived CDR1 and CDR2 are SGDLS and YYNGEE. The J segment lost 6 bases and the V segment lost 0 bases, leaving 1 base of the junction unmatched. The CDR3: CASSVGTSGIEQYF. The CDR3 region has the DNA TGTGCCAGCAGCGTAGGGACTAGCGGGATCGAGCAGTACTTC.

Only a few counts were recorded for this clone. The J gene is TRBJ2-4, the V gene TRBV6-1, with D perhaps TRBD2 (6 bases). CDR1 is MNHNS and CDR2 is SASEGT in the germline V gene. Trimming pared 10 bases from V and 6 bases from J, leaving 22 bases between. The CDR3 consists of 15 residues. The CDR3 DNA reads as TGTGCCACAGAGGTAGGACGGGCCGGGGGAAACATTCAGTACTTC. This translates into CATEVGRAGGNIQYF.

CDR3 sequence reads: CSARRDEKLFF. The DNA of the CDR3 is TGCAGTGCTCGGAGGGACGAAAAACTGTTTTTT. V gene TRBV20-1 combines with J gene TRBJ1-4, with a possible D match to TRBD1 (5 bases). V was trimmed by 5 bases and J by 8 bases, leaving 9 bases between them. Germline lookup yields CDR1 DFQATT and CDR2 SNEGSKA (reference sequence). The CDR3 runs 11 residues.

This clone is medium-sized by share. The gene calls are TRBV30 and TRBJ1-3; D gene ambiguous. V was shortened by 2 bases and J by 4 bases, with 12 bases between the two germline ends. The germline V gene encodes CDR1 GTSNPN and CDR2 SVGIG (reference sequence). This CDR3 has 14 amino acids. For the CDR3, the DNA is TGTGCCTGGAGTTTTCTCCTGGGGGGAAACACCATATATTTT. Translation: CAWSFLLGGNTIYF. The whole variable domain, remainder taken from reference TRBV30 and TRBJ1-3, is SQTIHQWPATLVQPVGSPLSLECTVEGTSNPNLYWYRQAAGRGLQLLFYSVGIGQISSEVPQNLSASRPQDRQFILSSKKLLLSDSGFYLCAWSFLLGGNTIYFGEGSWLTVV.

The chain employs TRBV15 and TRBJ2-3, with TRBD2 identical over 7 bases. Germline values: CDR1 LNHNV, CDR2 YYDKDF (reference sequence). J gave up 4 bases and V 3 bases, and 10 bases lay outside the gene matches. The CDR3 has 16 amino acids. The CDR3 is CATSSPGRAGADTQYF. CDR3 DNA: TGTGCCACCAGCAGCCCTGGGAGGGCCGGAGCAGATACGCAGTATTTT.

CDR3 protein: CASSLFDTQYF. Written as DNA, the CDR3 is TGTGCCAGCTCCCTGTTTGATACGCAGTATTTT. The V and J genes are TRBV7-9 and TRBJ2-3, with unresolved D. The CDR3 contains 11 residues. Trimming cost V 8 bases and J 6 bases, with 9 bases left between them. Germline V gene data show CDR1 as SEHNR and CDR2 as FQNEAQ (reference sequence).

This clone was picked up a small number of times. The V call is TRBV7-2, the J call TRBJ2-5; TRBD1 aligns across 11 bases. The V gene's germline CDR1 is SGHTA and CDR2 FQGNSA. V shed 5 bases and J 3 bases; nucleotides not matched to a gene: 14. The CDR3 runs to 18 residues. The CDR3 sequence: CASSRLGTGGAFKETQYF. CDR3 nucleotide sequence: TGTGCCAGCAGCCGACTTGGGACAGGGGGTGCCTTTAAAGAGACCCAGTACTTC.

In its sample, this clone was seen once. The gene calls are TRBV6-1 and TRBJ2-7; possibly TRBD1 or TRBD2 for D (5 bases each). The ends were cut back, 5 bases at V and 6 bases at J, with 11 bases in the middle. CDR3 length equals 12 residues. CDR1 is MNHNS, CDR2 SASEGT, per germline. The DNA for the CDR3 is TGTGCCAGCAGTAGAGGGGCGGGCGAGCAGTACTTC. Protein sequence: CASSRGAGEQYF.

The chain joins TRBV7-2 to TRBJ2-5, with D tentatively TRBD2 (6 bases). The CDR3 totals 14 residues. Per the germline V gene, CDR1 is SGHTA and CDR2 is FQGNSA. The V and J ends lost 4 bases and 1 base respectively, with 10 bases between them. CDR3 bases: TGTGCCAGCAGCTCCAAGCGGGCCCAAGAGACCCAGTACTTC. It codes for CASSSKRAQETQYF.

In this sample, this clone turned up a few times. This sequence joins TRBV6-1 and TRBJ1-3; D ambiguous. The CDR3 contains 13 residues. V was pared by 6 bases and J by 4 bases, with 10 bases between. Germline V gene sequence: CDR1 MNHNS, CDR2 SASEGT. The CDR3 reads CASSGSRGNTIYF. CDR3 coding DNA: TGTGCCAGCAGCGGGAGCAGGGGAAACACCATATATTTT.

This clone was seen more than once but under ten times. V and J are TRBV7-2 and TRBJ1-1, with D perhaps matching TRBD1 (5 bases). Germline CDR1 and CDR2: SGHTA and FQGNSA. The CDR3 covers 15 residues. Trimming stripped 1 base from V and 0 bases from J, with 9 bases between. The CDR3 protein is CASSLDPRVNTEAFF. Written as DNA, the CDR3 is TGTGCCAGCAGCTTAGATCCCAGGGTGAACACTGAAGCTTTCTTT.

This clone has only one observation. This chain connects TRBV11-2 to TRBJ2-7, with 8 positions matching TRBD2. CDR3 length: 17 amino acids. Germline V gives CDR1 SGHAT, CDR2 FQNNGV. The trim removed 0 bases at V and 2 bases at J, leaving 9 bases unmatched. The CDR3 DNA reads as TGTGCCAGCAGCTTAGAGAGGAGCGGGAGCGTAACCTACGAGCAGTACTTC. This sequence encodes CASSLERSGSVTYEQYF.

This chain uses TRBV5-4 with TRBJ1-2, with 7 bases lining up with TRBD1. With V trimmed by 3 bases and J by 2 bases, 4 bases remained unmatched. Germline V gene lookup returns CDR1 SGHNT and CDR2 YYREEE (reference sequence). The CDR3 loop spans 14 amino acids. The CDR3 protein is CASSWEQGNYGYTF. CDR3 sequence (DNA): TGTGCCAGCAGCTGGGAACAGGGGAACTATGGCTACACCTTC.

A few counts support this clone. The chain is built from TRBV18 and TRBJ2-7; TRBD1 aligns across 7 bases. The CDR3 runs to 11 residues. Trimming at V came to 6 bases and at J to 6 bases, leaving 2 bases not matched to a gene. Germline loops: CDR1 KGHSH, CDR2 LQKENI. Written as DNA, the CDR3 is TGTGCCAGCTCGTACAGGGGCGAGCAGTACTTC. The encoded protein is CASSYRGEQYF.

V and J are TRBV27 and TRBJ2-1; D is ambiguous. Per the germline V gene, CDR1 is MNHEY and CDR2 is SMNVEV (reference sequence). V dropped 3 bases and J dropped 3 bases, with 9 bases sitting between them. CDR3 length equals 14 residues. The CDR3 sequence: CASSFSWGYNEQFF. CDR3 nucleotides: TGTGCCAGCAGTTTTTCATGGGGCTACAATGAGCAGTTCTTC.